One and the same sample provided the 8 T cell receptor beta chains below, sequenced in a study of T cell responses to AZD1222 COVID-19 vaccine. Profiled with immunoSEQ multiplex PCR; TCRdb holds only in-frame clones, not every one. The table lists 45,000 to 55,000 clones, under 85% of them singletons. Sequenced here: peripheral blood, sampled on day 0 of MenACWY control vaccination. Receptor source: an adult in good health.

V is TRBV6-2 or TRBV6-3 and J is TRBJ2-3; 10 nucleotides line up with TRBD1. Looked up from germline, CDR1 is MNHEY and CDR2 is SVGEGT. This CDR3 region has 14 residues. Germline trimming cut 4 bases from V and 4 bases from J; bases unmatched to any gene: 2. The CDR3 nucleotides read TGTGCCAGCAGTTTCGGGACAGGGGCAGATACGCAGTATTTT. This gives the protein CASSFGTGADTQYF.

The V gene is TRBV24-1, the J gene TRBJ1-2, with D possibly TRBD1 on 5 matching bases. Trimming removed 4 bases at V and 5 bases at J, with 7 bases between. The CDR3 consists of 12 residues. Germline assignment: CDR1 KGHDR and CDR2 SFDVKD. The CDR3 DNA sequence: TGTGCCACCAGTGAGGGGCAGTATGGCTACACCTTC. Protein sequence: CATSEGQYGYTF.

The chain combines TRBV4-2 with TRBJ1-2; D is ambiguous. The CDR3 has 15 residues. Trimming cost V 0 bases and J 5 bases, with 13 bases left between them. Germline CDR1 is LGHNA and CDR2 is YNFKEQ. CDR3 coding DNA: TGTGCCAGCAGCCAAGATGCGATTACGGTATATGGCTACACCTTC. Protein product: CASSQDAITVYGYTF.

DNA for the CDR3: TGTGCCAGCAGTGTCCCCGGAGCCTGGGGCACCGGGGAGCTGTTTTTT. Its protein is CASSVPGAWGTGELFF. The V call is TRBV6-4, the J call TRBJ2-2; D remains ambiguous. The CDR3 extends over 16 amino acids. The germline CDR1 and CDR2 sequences are MRHNA and SNTAGT. Trimming shortened V by 4 bases and J by 4 bases, and 16 bases separated the two germline ends.

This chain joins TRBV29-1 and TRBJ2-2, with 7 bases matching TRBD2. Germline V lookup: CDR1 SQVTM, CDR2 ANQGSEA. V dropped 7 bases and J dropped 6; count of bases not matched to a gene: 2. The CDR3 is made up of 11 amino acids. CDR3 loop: CSAGLAGELFF. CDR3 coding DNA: TGCAGCGCTGGACTAGCCGGGGAGCTGTTTTTT.

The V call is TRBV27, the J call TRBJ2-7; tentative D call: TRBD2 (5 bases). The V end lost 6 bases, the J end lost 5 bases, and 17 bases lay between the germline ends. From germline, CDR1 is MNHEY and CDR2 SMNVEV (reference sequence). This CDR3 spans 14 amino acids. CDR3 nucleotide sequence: TGTGCCAGCAGCCCGGAACCCCGGAGGCACGAGCAGTACTTC. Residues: CASSPEPRRHEQYF.

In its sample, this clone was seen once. In DNA form, the CDR3 reads TGCGCCAGCAGCCGCGTAGGGGATACTTATCAGCCCCAGCATTTT. Protein product: CASSRVGDTYQPQHF. J is TRBJ1-5 and V is TRBV4-1; weak D call: TRBD1 (5 bases). Trimming left V 4 bases short and J 5 bases short, with 15 bases between. The CDR3 spans 15 residues. CDR1 MGHRA and CDR2 YSYEKL come from the germline V gene.

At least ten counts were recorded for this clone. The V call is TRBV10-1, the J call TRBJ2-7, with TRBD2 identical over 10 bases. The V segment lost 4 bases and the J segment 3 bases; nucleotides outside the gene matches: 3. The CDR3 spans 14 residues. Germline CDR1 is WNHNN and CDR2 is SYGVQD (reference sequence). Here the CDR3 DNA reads TGCGCCAGCAGTGTAAGGACTAGCGGCTACGAGCAGTACTTC. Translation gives CASSVRTSGYEQYF.